This TCR beta chain came from a study of T-cell reconstitution after alpha-beta-depleted transplantation in children. Unique molecular identifiers were incorporated during preparation of the TCRbeta library. TCRdb reanalysed the PCR reads using MiXCR and keeps one entry per CDR3 protein. Of just over 950,000 distinct CDR3 sequences listed, about 29% are singletons. Details on this clonotype: Its antigen is unknown.

J was trimmed by 4 bases and V by 4 bases; bases with no gene match: 4. This CDR3 has 15 residues. The germline V gene has CDR1 SGHVS and CDR2 FQNEAQ. General study results and limits: Several hundred expanded graft clones reportedly were the source of alpha-beta T cells about two months after transplant. When one year had passed after transplant, most T-cell counts and diversity came from newly produced T cells.

The sequence was collected from a boy under two years old who had a stem cell transplant for SCID, so the T cells may come from the graft donor. The chain combines TRBV7-8 with TRBJ2-2; 9 bases are a match to TRBD1. The material sequenced was PBMCs, mostly from graft donor cells, taken 360 days after TCRalphabeta/CD19-depleted stem cell transplant. As DNA, the CDR3 is TGTGCCAGCAGCTGGGACAGGGTGGTCACCGGGGAGCTGTTTTTT. Amino acids: CASSWDRVVTGELFF. The whole variable domain, remainder taken from reference TRBV7-8 and TRBJ2-2, is GAGVSQSPRYKVAKRGQDVALRCDPISGHVSLFWYQQALGQGPEFLTYFQNEAQLDKSGLPSDRFFAERPEGSVSTLKIQRTQQEDSAVYLCASSWDRVVTGELFFGEGSRLTVL.